Listed here are 5 T cell receptor beta chains from one sample, sequenced in a study of blood T cell repertoires in COVID-19. Assay used: immunoSEQ multiplex PCR; TCRdb lists only in-frame clones, some missing. The data show around 240,000 clones, approximately 84% seen once. The sequencing input was peripheral blood. Receptor source: a man aged 35 to 55 with acute or convalescent COVID-19.

V gene TRBV11-1 combines with J gene TRBJ2-2; D not certain. V lost 6 bases to trimming and J lost 8 bases, with 7 bases between them. The CDR3 spans 11 residues. The V gene's germline CDR1 is SGHAT and CDR2 FQDESV (reference sequence). CDR3 in amino acids: CASSTRGELFF. DNA for the CDR3: TGTGCCAGCAGTACGAGAGGGGAGCTGTTTTTT.

The chain has TRBV7-8 and TRBJ1-6; a weak D match, TRBD1 (5 bases). The CDR3 consists of 15 residues. Germline loops: CDR1 SGHVS, CDR2 FQNEAQ. Trimming shortened V by 5 bases and J by 7 bases, and 15 bases separated the two germline ends. The CDR3 loop reads CASSPVGTKNSPLHF. The CDR3 nucleotides read TGTGCCAGCAGCCCGGTCGGGACTAAAAATTCACCCCTCCACTTT.

The chain combines TRBV11-2 with TRBJ1-2; 8 bases map to TRBD1. Germline values: CDR1 SGHAT, CDR2 FQNNGV. The J segment lost 2 bases and the V segment lost 5 bases, leaving 1 base of the junction unmatched. The CDR3 spans 13 residues. The CDR3 protein is CASSRTGNYGYTF. The CDR3 nucleotides read TGTGCCAGCAGCAGGACAGGGAACTATGGCTACACCTTC.

This clone was observed a single time. In the same sample, other DNA sequences code for this CDR3. The rearrangement joins TRBV11-3 to TRBJ2-3; D perhaps matches TRBD1 (6 bases). V lost 2 bases and J lost 0, with 6 bases in between. CDR3 length: 14 residues. Germline V gene data show CDR1 as SGHNT and CDR2 as YENEEA. CDR3 in amino acids: CASSLQGSTDTQYF. The CDR3 DNA follows: TGTGCCAGCAGCTTACAGGGGAGCACAGATACGCAGTATTTT.

This clone was seen repeatedly, ten times or more. The V gene is TRBV28, the J gene TRBJ2-7; TRBD2 agrees at 8 bases. This CDR3 comprises 15 residues. With V trimmed by 1 base and J by 3 bases, 5 bases remained unmatched. Germline CDR1 reads MDHEN; CDR2 reads SYDVKM. CDR3 protein: CASSLSVGGDYEQYF. CDR3 nucleotides: TGTGCCAGCAGTTTATCGGTCGGGGGGGACTACGAGCAGTACTTC.